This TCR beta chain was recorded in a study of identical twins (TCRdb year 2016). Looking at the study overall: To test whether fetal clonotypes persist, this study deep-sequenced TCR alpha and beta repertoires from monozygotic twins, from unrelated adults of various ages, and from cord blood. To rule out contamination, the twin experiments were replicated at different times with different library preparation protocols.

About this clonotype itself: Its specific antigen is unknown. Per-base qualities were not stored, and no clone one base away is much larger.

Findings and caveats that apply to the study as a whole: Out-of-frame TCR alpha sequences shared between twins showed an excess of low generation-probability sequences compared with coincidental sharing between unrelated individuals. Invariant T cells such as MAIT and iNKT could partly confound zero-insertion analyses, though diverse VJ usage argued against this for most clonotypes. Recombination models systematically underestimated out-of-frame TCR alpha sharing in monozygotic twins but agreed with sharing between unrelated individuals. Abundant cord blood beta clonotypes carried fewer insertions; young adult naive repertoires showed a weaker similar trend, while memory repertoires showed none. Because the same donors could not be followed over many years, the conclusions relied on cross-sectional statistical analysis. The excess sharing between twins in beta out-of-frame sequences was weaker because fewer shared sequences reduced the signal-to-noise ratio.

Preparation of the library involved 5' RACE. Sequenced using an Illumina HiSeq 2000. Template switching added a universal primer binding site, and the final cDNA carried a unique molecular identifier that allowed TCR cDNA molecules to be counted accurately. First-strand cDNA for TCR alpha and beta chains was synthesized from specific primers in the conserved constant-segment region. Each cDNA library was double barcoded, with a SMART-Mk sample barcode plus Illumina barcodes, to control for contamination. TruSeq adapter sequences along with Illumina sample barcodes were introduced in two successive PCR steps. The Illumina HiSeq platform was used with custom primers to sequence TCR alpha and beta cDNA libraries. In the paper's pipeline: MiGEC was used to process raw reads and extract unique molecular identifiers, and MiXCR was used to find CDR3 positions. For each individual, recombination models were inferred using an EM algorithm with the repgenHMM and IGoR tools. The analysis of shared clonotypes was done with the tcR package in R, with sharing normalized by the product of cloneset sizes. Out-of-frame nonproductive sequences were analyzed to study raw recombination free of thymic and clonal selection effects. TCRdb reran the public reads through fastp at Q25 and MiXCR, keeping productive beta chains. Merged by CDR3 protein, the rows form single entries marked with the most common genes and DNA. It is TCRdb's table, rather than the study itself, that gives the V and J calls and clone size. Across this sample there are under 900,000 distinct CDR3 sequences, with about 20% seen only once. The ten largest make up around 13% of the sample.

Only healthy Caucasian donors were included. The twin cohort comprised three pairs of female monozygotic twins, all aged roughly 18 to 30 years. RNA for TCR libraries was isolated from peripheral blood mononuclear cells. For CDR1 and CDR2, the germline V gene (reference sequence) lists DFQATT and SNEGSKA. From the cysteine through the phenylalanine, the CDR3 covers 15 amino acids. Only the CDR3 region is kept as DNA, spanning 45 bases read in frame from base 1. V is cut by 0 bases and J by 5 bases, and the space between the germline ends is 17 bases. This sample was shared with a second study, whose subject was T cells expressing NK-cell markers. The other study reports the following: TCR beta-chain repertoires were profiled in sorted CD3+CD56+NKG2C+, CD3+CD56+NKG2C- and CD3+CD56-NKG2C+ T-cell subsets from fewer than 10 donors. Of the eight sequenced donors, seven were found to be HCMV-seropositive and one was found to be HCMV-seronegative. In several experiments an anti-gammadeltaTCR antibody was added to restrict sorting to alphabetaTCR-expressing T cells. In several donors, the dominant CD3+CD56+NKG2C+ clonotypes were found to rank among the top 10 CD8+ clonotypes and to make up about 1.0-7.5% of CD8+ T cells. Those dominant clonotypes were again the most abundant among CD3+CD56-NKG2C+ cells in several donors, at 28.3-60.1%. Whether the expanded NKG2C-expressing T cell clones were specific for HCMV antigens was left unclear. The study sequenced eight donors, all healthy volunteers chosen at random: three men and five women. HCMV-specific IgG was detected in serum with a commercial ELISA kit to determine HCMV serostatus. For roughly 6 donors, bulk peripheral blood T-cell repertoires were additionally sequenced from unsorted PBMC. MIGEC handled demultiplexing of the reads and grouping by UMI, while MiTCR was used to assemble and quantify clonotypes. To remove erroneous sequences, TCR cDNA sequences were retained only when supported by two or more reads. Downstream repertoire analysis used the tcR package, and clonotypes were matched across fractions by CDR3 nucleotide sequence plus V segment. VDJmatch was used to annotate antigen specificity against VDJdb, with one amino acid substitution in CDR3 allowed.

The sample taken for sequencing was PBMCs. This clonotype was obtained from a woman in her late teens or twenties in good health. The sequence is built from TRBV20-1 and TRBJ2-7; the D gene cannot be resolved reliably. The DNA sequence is TGCAGTGCTAGAGAGAAGGGCAATTGGGCCGACGAGCAGTACTTC. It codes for CSAREKGNWADEQYF.